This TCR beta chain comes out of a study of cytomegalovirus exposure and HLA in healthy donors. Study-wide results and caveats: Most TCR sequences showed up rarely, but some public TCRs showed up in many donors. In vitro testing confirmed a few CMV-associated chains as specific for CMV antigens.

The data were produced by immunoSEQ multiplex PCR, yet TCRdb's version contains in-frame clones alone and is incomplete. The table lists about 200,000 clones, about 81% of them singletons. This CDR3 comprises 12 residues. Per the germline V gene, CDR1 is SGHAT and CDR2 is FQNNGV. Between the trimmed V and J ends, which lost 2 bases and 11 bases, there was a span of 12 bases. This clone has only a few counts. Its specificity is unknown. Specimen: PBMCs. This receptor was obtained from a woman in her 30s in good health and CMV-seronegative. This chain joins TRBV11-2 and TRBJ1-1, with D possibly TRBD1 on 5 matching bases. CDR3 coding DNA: TGTGCCAGCAGCTTATTCCCGACAGACGCTTTCTTT. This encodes CASSLFPTDAFF.